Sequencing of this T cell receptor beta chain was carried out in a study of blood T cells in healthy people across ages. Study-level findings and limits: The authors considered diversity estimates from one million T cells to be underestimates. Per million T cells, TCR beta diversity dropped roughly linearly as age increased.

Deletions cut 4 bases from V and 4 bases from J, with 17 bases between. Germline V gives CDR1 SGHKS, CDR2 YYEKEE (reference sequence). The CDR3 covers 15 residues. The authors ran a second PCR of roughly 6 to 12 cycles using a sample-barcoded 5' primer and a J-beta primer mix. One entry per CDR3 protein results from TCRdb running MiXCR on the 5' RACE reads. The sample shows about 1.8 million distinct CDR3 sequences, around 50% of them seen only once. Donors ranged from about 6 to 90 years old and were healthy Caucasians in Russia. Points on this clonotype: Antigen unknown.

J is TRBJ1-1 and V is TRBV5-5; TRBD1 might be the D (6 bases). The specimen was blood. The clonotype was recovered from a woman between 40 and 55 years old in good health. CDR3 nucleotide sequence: TGTGCCAGCAGCCCAGGAGGGGGGTTCGGCACTGAAGCTTTCTTT. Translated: CASSPGGGFGTEAFF. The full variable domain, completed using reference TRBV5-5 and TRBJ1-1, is DAGVTQSPTHLIKTRGQQVTLRCSPISGHKSVSWYQQVLGQGPQFIFQYYEKEERGRGNFPDRFSARQFPNYSSELNVNALLLGDSALYLCASSPGGGFGTEAFFGQGTRLTVV.